The 30 T cell receptor beta chains presented below share a single source sample, sequenced in a study of early T cells in non-severe SARS-CoV-2 infection. TCRdb called the 5' RACE reads again in MiXCR, with one record for every CDR3 protein. The repertoire consists of about 83,000 distinct CDR3 sequences, with more than 9% occurring once and the leading ten covering 8% to 10%. The sequencing used whole blood, collected at baseline. The receptor source for this set is an adult who was a healthcare worker with PCR-confirmed SARS-CoV-2 infection or an uninfected control (not recorded which).

This clonotype was counted ten times or more. This sequence joins TRBV10-3 and TRBJ2-5; weak D call: TRBD1 (6 bases). Trimming pared 3 bases from V and 2 bases from J, leaving 13 bases between. This CDR3 comprises 15 residues. The germline V gene has CDR1 ENHRY and CDR2 SYGVKD. The CDR3: CAISEVAGVQETQYF. Written as DNA, the CDR3 is TGTGCCATCAGTGAAGTGGCAGGGGTACAAGAGACCCAGTACTTC.

The chain couples TRBV7-2 to TRBJ1-2; D uncertain. CDR3 size: 14 residues. The V end was cut by 3 bases, the J end by 6 bases, with 14 bases between. Per the germline V gene, CDR1 is SGHTA and CDR2 is FQGNSA. The CDR3: CASSLVQGRNGYTF. CDR3 sequence (DNA): TGTGCCAGCAGCTTGGTTCAAGGCAGGAATGGCTACACCTTC.

The J gene is TRBJ1-2, the V gene TRBV20-1; 11 bases map to TRBD1. Germline V gene lookup returns CDR1 DFQATT and CDR2 SNEGSKA (reference sequence). There are 13 residues in the CDR3. V shed 5 bases, J shed 3 bases, and the junction held 2 bases outside the gene matches. Written as DNA, the CDR3 is TGCAGTGCTCCGGGACAGGGGGACTATGGCTACACCTTC. It yields the protein CSAPGQGDYGYTF.

In its sample, this clonotype was seen a few times. The chain is built from TRBV7-2 and TRBJ2-3; TRBD2 might be the D (6 bases). Germline CDR1 reads SGHTA; CDR2 reads FQGNSA. The CDR3 covers 13 residues. Trimming removed 5 bases at V and 5 bases at J, with 11 bases between. The CDR3, as DNA: TGTGCCAGCAGCGCCCGGAGGGTAGATACGCAGTATTTT. Protein product: CASSARRVDTQYF.

The J gene is TRBJ1-1, the V gene TRBV4-1; no clear D. The germline CDR1 and CDR2 sequences are MGHRA and YSYEKL. Trimming removed 6 bases at V and 3 bases at J, with 11 bases between. The CDR3 runs to 13 residues. CDR3 bases: TGCGCCAGCAGTCTAGGGAGGGACACTGAAGCTTTCTTT. This encodes CASSLGRDTEAFF.

This clonotype was observed many times. The gene calls are TRBV7-2 and TRBJ1-5; D possibly corresponds to TRBD1 (5 bases). CDR3 length: 12 residues. Germline V gene lookup returns CDR1 SGHTA and CDR2 FQGNSA. Trimming stripped 7 bases from V and 9 bases from J, with 13 bases between. The CDR3 region is CASTPGTGPQHF. For the CDR3, the DNA is TGTGCCAGCACCCCTGGGACCGGGCCCCAGCATTTT.

This clonotype was counted ten times or more. The rearrangement uses TRBV5-4 and TRBJ2-5, with 10 bases aligning to TRBD2. J lost 5 bases, V lost 4 bases, and 5 bases had no gene match. Germline-derived CDR1 and CDR2 are SGHNT and YYREEE (reference sequence). The CDR3 sequence is 14 residues long. The CDR3 region has the DNA TGTGCCAGCAGCAGGCCGGGACTAGCGGAGACCCAGTACTTC. It codes for CASSRPGLAETQYF.

V is TRBV20-1 and J is TRBJ2-1; TRBD2 agrees at 9 bases. The CDR3 runs to 15 residues. Germline loops: CDR1 DFQATT, CDR2 SNEGSKA (reference sequence). After removal of 3 bases from V and 6 bases from J, the junction contained 9 bases not matched to a gene. The CDR3 protein is CSARGATSGPNEQFF. The CDR3 coding sequence is TGCAGTGCTAGGGGTGCGACTAGCGGTCCCAATGAGCAGTTCTTC.

This chain links TRBV15 with TRBJ1-1; TRBD1 agrees at 8 bases. The length of the CDR3 is 16 residues. The germline V gene has CDR1 LNHNV and CDR2 YYDKDF (reference sequence). V was pared by 1 base and J by 5 bases, with 9 bases of the junction left unmatched. CDR3 loop: CATSRASGTGITEAFF. CDR3 DNA sequence: TGTGCCACCAGCAGAGCGTCCGGGACAGGCATAACTGAAGCTTTCTTT. The variable domain in full, with the rest retrieved from reference TRBV15 and TRBJ1-1, is DAMVIQNPRYQVTQFGKPVTLSCSQTLNHNVMYWYQQKSSQAPKLLFHYYDKDFNNEADTPDNFQSRRPNTSFCFLDIRSPGLGDTAMYLCATSRASGTGITEAFFGQGTRLTVV.

This clonotype was picked up a small number of times. The chain joins TRBV7-8 to TRBJ2-2; the D call may be TRBD1 or TRBD2 (5 bases each). CDR3 length equals 17 residues. V gave up 1 base and J gave up 0 bases, with 12 bases separating them. The germline V gene has CDR1 SGHVS and CDR2 FQNEAQ. In DNA, the CDR3 is TGTGCCAGCAGCTTAGTCGGGACCATTACGAACACCGGGGAGCTGTTTTTT. Its translation: CASSLVGTITNTGELFF.

This clonotype was found a few times. The chain uses TRBV20-1 and TRBJ2-7, with 10 bases lining up with TRBD2. Germline V gives CDR1 DFQATT, CDR2 SNEGSKA (reference sequence). The CDR3 spans 14 residues. Trimming cost V 6 bases and J 2 bases; bases outside gene matches: 7. CDR3 residues: CSASGLAEPYEQYF. The CDR3 bases are TGCAGTGCCAGCGGACTAGCGGAACCCTACGAGCAGTACTTC.

This clonotype was seen many times. The V gene is TRBV6-2 or TRBV6-3, the J gene TRBJ2-1, with 9 bases that match TRBD2. Germline assignment: CDR1 MNHEY and CDR2 SVGEGT. Trimming took 7 bases from V and 7 from J; bases not matched to a gene: 11. CDR3 size: 15 residues. The DNA for the CDR3 is TGTGCCAGCACCAGGCGCCTAGCGGGACAAAATGAGCAGTTCTTC. This translates into CASTRRLAGQNEQFF.

The gene calls are TRBV28 and TRBJ2-7, with unresolved D. V lost 5 bases, J lost 5 bases, and 22 bases lay in between. The CDR3 spans 16 residues. Germline assignment: CDR1 MDHEN and CDR2 SYDVKM. The CDR3 coding sequence is TGTGCCAGCAGTGGGTTTGGACGGATGGGTATGGACGAGCAGTACTTC. Protein: CASSGFGRMGMDEQYF.

This clonotype has only a few counts. The DNA for the CDR3 is TGTGCCAGCAGAAGAGCGGGAGAGGCAGATACGCAGTATTTT. As protein: CASRRAGEADTQYF. The chain carries TRBV2 and TRBJ2-3, with 8 bases lining up with TRBD2. The CDR3 is made up of 14 amino acids. V was pared by 6 bases and J by 4 bases, with 6 bases of the junction left unmatched. CDR1 is SNHLY and CDR2 is FYNNEI in the germline V gene.

The chain employs TRBV11-2 and TRBJ2-7; D possibly corresponds to TRBD2 (5 bases). There are 14 residues in the CDR3. The germline CDR1 and CDR2 sequences are SGHAT and FQNNGV. The V end was cut by 1 base, the J end by 5 bases, with 12 bases between. This chain's CDR3 is CASSLADTRDEQYF. The CDR3 nucleotides are TGTGCCAGCAGCTTAGCGGATACTAGAGACGAGCAGTACTTC.

This clonotype was observed a few times. The rearrangement joins TRBV11-3 to TRBJ2-3, with 8 bases aligning to TRBD2. In germline, CDR1 is SGHNT, CDR2 YENEEA. This CDR3 region has 14 residues. V shed 3 bases and J 3 bases; nucleotides not matched to a gene: 2. This chain's CDR3 is CASSLGLVTDTQYF. The DNA for the CDR3 is TGTGCCAGCAGCTTGGGACTAGTGACAGATACGCAGTATTTT.

This clonotype was observed a few times. The chain is built from TRBV14 and TRBJ1-6; D may be TRBD1 (6 bases). V gave up 6 bases and J gave up 7 bases, with 10 bases separating them. The CDR3 loop spans 13 amino acids. Looked up from germline, CDR1 is SGHDN and CDR2 is FVKESK. CDR3 amino acids: CASRGHPNSPLHF. The CDR3 nucleotides are TGTGCCAGCAGGGGACACCCGAATTCACCCCTCCACTTT.

This clonotype was seen repeatedly, ten times or more. The chain joins TRBV2 to TRBJ1-4; D is unresolved. The V and J ends lost 3 bases and 8 bases respectively, with 16 bases between them. The CDR3 consists of 15 residues. From germline, CDR1 is SNHLY and CDR2 FYNNEI. CDR3 nucleotide sequence: TGTGCCAGCAGTGAGGGAACTCTCCCCCGCGAAAAACTGTTTTTT. It yields the protein CASSEGTLPREKLFF.

This rearrangement joins TRBV6-5 to TRBJ2-6; TRBD1 agrees at 7 bases. There are 19 residues in the CDR3. The V segment lost 6 bases and the J segment 0 bases; nucleotides outside the gene matches: 14. Germline V gives CDR1 MNHEY, CDR2 SVGAGI. In nucleotides, the CDR3 is TGTGCCAGCAGCACCACAGGGGCCGTTTTCGGCTCTGGGGCCAACGTCCTGACTTTC. It yields the protein CASSTTGAVFGSGANVLTF.

There are many counts of this clonotype. The chain recombines TRBV28 with TRBJ1-5; 7 positions match TRBD1. Trimming took 5 bases from V and 4 from J; bases not matched to a gene: 8. CDR1 and CDR2 (germline): MDHEN, SYDVKM. The CDR3 extends over 15 amino acids. The CDR3 loop is CASSPTGEGNQPQHF. The CDR3 bases are TGTGCCAGCAGTCCCACAGGGGAGGGGAATCAGCCCCAGCATTTT.

Concerning this clonotype: A much larger clone is a single base away; this may be a read error. The V and J genes are TRBV27 and TRBJ2-7; TRBD1 matches 10 bases. Germline V lookup: CDR1 MNHEY, CDR2 SMNVEV (reference sequence). The CDR3 is made up of 14 amino acids. The CDR3 sequence is CASSLGTGAYERYF. CDR3 DNA sequence: TGTGCCAGCAGTTTAGGGACAGGGGCCTACGAGCGGTACTTC.

Many counts were recorded for this clonotype. This sequence joins TRBV12-3 or TRBV12-4 and TRBJ2-3; D is uncertain. The CDR3 has 14 amino acids. Trimming left V 1 base short and J 0 bases short, with 5 bases between. Written as DNA, the CDR3 is TGTGCCAGCAGTTTAGAAACCAGCACAGATACGCAGTATTTT. This codes for CASSLETSTDTQYF.

The rearrangement links TRBV24-1 to TRBJ2-3; possibly TRBD2 for D (5 bases). V lost 3 bases and J lost 4, with 13 bases in between. The CDR3 runs to 15 residues. From germline, CDR1 is KGHDR and CDR2 SFDVKD. In nucleotides, the CDR3 is TGTGCCACCAGTGATGTGAGGGAACCCTCAGATACGCAGTATTTT. It specifies CATSDVREPSDTQYF.

V is TRBV12-3 or TRBV12-4 and J is TRBJ2-7; D is unresolved. CDR3 length: 13 residues. V was shortened by 3 bases and J by 4 bases, with 10 bases between the two germline ends. CDR3 nucleotides: TGTGCCAGCAGTTTGGGTTCGAATTACGAGCAGTACTTC. It translates to CASSLGSNYEQYF.

The sample holds many counts of this clonotype. CDR3: CASTRPGTSGIEQYF. The DNA of the CDR3 is TGTGCCAGCACTCGACCCGGGACTAGCGGGATCGAGCAGTACTTC. V usage is TRBV12-3 or TRBV12-4 and J usage is TRBJ2-7, with 13 bases matching TRBD2. This CDR3 has 15 amino acids. V shed 7 bases and J 6 bases; nucleotides not matched to a gene: 9.

The CDR3 spells CASSQERVPDTQYF. In nucleotides, the CDR3 is TGTGCCAGCAGCCAAGAGCGAGTCCCCGATACGCAGTATTTT. The chain uses TRBV4-2 and TRBJ2-3; unclear D gene. The germline V gene encodes CDR1 LGHNA and CDR2 YNFKEQ. V lost 0 bases, J lost 6 bases, and 10 bases lay in between. CDR3 length: 14 amino acids.

This clonotype was recorded at least ten times. The chain is built from TRBV7-2 and TRBJ1-1; 7 nucleotides match TRBD1. This CDR3 contains 15 residues. Trimming removed 1 base from V and 6 bases from J; junction bases left unmatched: 8. The germline CDR1 and CDR2 sequences are SGHTA and FQGNSA. CDR3 region: CASSLEGTVGSEAFF. The CDR3 DNA sequence: TGTGCCAGCAGCTTAGAGGGGACAGTTGGGTCTGAAGCTTTCTTT. The entire variable domain, with the rest obtained from reference TRBV7-2 and TRBJ1-1, is as follows: GAGVSQSPSNKVTEKGKDVELRCDPISGHTALYWYRQSLGQGLEFLIYFQGNSAPDKSGLPSDRFSAERTGGSVSTLTIQRTQQEDSAVYLCASSLEGTVGSEAFFGQGTRLTVV.

The rearrangement uses TRBV11-2 and TRBJ2-1, with 7 nucleotides matching TRBD2. This CDR3 has 15 amino acids. V lost 0 bases, J lost 9 bases, and 8 bases stayed unmatched. Germline V gene data show CDR1 as SGHAT and CDR2 as FQNNGV. This CDR3 reads CASSLEGGSRGEQFF. As DNA, the CDR3 is TGTGCCAGCAGCTTAGAAGGCGGGAGTAGGGGTGAGCAGTTCTTC.

This clonotype turned up a few times. The V gene is TRBV27, the J gene TRBJ2-6; TRBD2 is a possible D gene (5 bases). Trimming pared 0 bases from V and 0 bases from J, leaving 9 bases between. This CDR3 has 17 residues. Germline values: CDR1 MNHEY, CDR2 SMNVEV (reference sequence). The CDR3 DNA follows: TGTGCCAGCAGTTTATCGGACTCAAACTCTGGGGCCAACGTCCTGACTTTC. Amino acid sequence: CASSLSDSNSGANVLTF.

The chain links TRBV6-4 to TRBJ2-3; possibly TRBD1 for D (5 bases). The germline gives CDR1 MRHNA, CDR2 SNTAGT. Trimming removed 2 bases from V and 7 bases from J, with 16 bases in between. The CDR3 consists of 15 residues. The CDR3 nucleotides read TGTGCCAGCAGTGACGGGGCAGGTCCGTCATATACGCAGTATTTT. This encodes CASSDGAGPSYTQYF.